This T cell receptor (beta chain) was retrieved from a study of blood T cell repertoires in COVID-19 (TCRdb year 2020). A note on the overall study: Samples from collaborators originated in the United States, Italy and Spain and spanned both the acute and convalescent phases of COVID-19. HLA class I and class II types, where available, came from metadata supplied by the sample provider rather than from assay-based typing. The repertoires were made available in a free public database intended to serve as a resource for research on the immune response to SARS-CoV-2. Deeply sampled blood TCRbeta repertoires from subjects exposed to, actively infected with, or recovered from COVID-19 were included in the dataset. The prospective study material was composed of cDNA or gDNA derived from T cells, B-cell-depleted T cells, or PBMCs. The sample metadata nearly always contained a de-identified subject ID, COVID-19 status, age in years and sex. Samples came from the ongoing ImmuneRACE study (first 160 participants) plus 1,254 subjects from 6 global collaborators.

A word on this clone: Its antigen is still unknown. There are no base qualities to consult, and no much larger clone falls within one base.

General conclusions and limits of the study: How much clinical and demographic metadata was included differed by source and by participant, and the metadata was provided uncurated.

Each collaborating institution followed its own protocols to collect whole blood in K2EDTA tubes. For TCRbeta analysis, collaborators shipped samples as frozen whole blood, isolated PBMCs, or DNA extracted from either of those sample types. V has 4 bases trimmed and J has 2 bases trimmed; junction bases matching no gene number 5. The CDR3 contains 15 residues, cysteine and phenylalanine counted. Left in the record is the CDR3 DNA by itself, 45 bases read in frame from the first base. The germline V gene (reference sequence) gives CDR1 as SGHNT and CDR2 as YYREEE. The immunoSEQ Assay, a bias-controlled multiplex PCR, was used to amplify TCRbeta CDR3 regions from genomic DNA. Turning to the authors' computational methods: Within the assay, amplification of reference gene primers was used to estimate how many nucleated cells each sample contained. To quantify the absolute abundance of each unique TCRbeta CDR3 rearrangement, sequence reads were collapsed and filtered. For each sample, productive Simpson clonality was calculated as the square root of Simpson's diversity index across productive rearrangements. TCRdb re-hosts the immuneACCESS table, in-frame sequences only. Its copies lack some clones; in the studies checked, an unresolved V gene accounts for under half of them, and the cause for the rest is not known. That table gives V, J and clone size, and the DNA gave D and trimming. This sample gives around 110,000 clones in total; around three quarters of them show up just once. The ten largest clones represent under 20% of the sample.

The clonotype was recovered from a man aged 55 to 69 with active or convalescent COVID-19. Recombination connected TRBV5-4 to TRBJ2-2; 7 nucleotides in the junction match TRBD2. The sample consisted of peripheral blood. In nucleotides, the sequence is TGTGCCAGCAGCGTGACTAGCCTAAACACCGGGGAGCTGTTTTTT. Translated, it gives CASSVTSLNTGELFF.